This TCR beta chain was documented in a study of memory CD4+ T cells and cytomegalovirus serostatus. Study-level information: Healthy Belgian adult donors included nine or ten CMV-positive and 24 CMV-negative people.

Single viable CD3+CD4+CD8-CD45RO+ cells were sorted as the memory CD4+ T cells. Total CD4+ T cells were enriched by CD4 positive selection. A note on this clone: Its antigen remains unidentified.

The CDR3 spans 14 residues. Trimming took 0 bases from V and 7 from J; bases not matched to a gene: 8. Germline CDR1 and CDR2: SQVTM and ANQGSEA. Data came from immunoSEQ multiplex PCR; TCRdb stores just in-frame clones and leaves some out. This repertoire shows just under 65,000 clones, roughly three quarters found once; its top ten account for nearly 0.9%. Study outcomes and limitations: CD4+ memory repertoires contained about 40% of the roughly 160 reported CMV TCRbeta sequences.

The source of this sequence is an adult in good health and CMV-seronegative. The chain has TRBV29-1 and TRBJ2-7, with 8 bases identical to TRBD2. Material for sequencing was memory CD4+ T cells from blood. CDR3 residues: CSVEDSGRGGEQYF. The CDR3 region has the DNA TGCAGCGTTGAAGATTCCGGGAGGGGGGGAGAGCAGTACTTC.